Listed below are T cell receptor beta chains from one sample, sequenced in a study of beta chain features in type 1 diabetes. The protocol was immunoSEQ multiplex PCR, while the TCRdb copy is restricted to in-frame clones and leaves out a portion. The sample lists under 550,000 clones; roughly an eighth were seen once. Material for sequencing was naive CD4+ T cells from blood. Receptors originate from a woman in her late teens or twenties in good health. Each CDR3 is given with its conserved first and last residue. The D gene is left open where the match is weak. Expanded clones get a size class; other rows say once, few or many, or leave the size out.

V	length	size	J	D	DNA	CDR3
TRBV4-3	13	NA	TRBJ1-6	NA	TGCGCCAGCAGTAGCACAGCTAATTCACCCCTCCACTTT	CASSSTANSPLHF
TRBV19	15	NA	TRBJ2-1	TRBD1	TGTGCCAGTAGTACTGGCAGGGGGCGCGACAATGAGCAGTTCTTC	CASSTGRGRDNEQFF
TRBV5-1	13	NA	TRBJ1-1	TRBD1	TGCGCCAGCAGCTTGGAGGGACAGGCAGAAGCTTTCTTT	CASSLEGQAEAFF
TRBV29-1	13	few	TRBJ1-1	NA	TGCAGCGTGGGCCGGGACCTGAACACTGAAGCTTTCTTT	CSVGRDLNTEAFF
TRBV9	15	NA	TRBJ1-1	NA	TGTGCCAGCAGCGCCCAGACAGCGCTGAACACTGAAGCTTTCTTT	CASSAQTALNTEAFF
TRBV4-3	11	few	TRBJ2-1	NA	TGCGCCAGCAGCCTAAGGACAATCGTTTTCTTC	CASSLRTIVFF
TRBV28	12	NA	TRBJ1-1	NA	TGTGCCAGCAGTTTGAAACGGTCTGAAGCTTTCTTT	CASSLKRSEAFF
TRBV7-6	15	NA	TRBJ2-3	TRBD2	TGTGCCAGCAGCTTAGTGCTAGCGGGCACAGATACGCAGTATTTT	CASSLVLAGTDTQYF
TRBV7-2	15	few	TRBJ1-5	NA	TGTGCCAGCAGCGGTGAAAGGGTGGGTAATCAGCCCCAGCATTTT	CASSGERVGNQPQHF
TRBV5-1	15	NA	TRBJ1-4	NA	TGCGCCAGCAGCGGAGAAGGTGCAACTAATGAAAAACTGTTTTTT	CASSGEGATNEKLFF
TRBV6-6	14	few	TRBJ1-6	TRBD1	TGTGCCAGCAGTTCGATAGGGGGCTCTGCACCCCTCCACTTT	CASSSIGGSAPLHF
TRBV2	11	few	TRBJ2-2	NA	TGTGCCAGCTCCCCCTTAGGGGAGCTGTTTTTT	CASSPLGELFF
TRBV7-8	16	few	TRBJ2-1	TRBD2	TGTGCCAGCAGCCACGCCGGGACTAGCGCTTACAATGAGCAGTTCTTC	CASSHAGTSAYNEQFF
TRBV29-1	13	few	TRBJ1-5	NA	TGCAGCGTTGGGGGCGGACCAAATCAGCCCCAGCATTTT	CSVGGGPNQPQHF
TRBV5-4	14	few	TRBJ1-1	NA	TGTGCCAGCAGCCAAGGGCAGGGTGGCACTGAAGCTTTCTTT	CASSQGQGGTEAFF
TRBV7-9	12	few	TRBJ2-1	NA	TGTGCCAGCAGCTTGGAGCACAATGAGCAGTTCTTC	CASSLEHNEQFF
TRBV5-1	13	NA	TRBJ2-2	NA	TGCGCCAGCAGCTTTGCAGACACCGGGGAGCTGTTTTTT	CASSFADTGELFF
TRBV11-2	13	NA	TRBJ2-3	NA	TGTGCCAGCACCCCTGGACGGACAGATACGCAGTATTTT	CASTPGRTDTQYF
TRBV27	13	NA	TRBJ1-2	TRBD1	TGTGCCAGCAGTATGGACAGGGAATATGGCTACACCTTC	CASSMDREYGYTF
TRBV5-4	16	few	TRBJ2-1	TRBD2	TGTGCCAGCAGCTGGGGACTAGCGGGATCCTACAATGAGCAGTTCTTC	CASSWGLAGSYNEQFF
TRBV5-6	12	NA	TRBJ1-1	NA	TGTGCCAGCAGCTACCAGACTTATGAAGCTTTCTTT	CASSYQTYEAFF
TRBV5-4	15	few	TRBJ2-3	TRBD1	TGTGCCAGCAGCGCGCAGGTCACAGGGGGAGATACGCAGTATTTT	CASSAQVTGGDTQYF
TRBV5-1	12	NA	TRBJ1-6	NA	TGCGCCAGCAGCTTGCCTAATTCACCCCTCCACTTT	CASSLPNSPLHF
TRBV7-2	14	NA	TRBJ2-5	NA	TGTGCCAGCAGCTTAAGCGTGCAGAAAGAGACCCAGTACTTC	CASSLSVQKETQYF
TRBV5-6	14	few	TRBJ2-3	NA	TGTGCCAGCAGCTTGTGGCAGGCTTCCTATACGCAGTATTTT	CASSLWQASYTQYF
TRBV18	15	NA	TRBJ1-1	NA	TGTGCCAGCTCACTAAGCTCAGGGATGAACACTGAAGCTTTCTTT	CASSLSSGMNTEAFF
TRBV6-5	13	few	TRBJ1-2	NA	TGTGCCAGCAGGGACAGACAATTCTATGGCTACACCTTC	CASRDRQFYGYTF
TRBV18	13	few	TRBJ2-7	NA	TGTGCCAGCTCAAAAGCGATGAAGGACGAGCAGTACTTC	CASSKAMKDEQYF
TRBV18	15	NA	TRBJ2-7	TRBD1	TGTGCCAGCTCACCACCGTGGCAGGGGGCGTACGAGCAGTACTTC	CASSPPWQGAYEQYF
TRBV9	14	NA	TRBJ1-6	NA	TGTGCCAGCAGCGACGGACAGTTAACTACACCCCTCCACTTT	CASSDGQLTTPLHF
TRBV7-9	15	few	TRBJ2-1	TRBD1	TGTGCCAGCAGACCCGCCGGGACAGGGATGAATGAGCAGTTCTTC	CASRPAGTGMNEQFF
TRBV29-1	13	NA	TRBJ2-2	NA	TGCAGCGGAACACGGGTCGGCACCGGGGAGCTGTTTTTT	CSGTRVGTGELFF
TRBV19	14	few	TRBJ1-2	TRBD1	TGTGCCAGTGAACCGGGACAGAATAACTATGGCTACACCTTC	CASEPGQNNYGYTF
TRBV6-5	15	few	TRBJ2-1	TRBD2	TGTGCCAGCAGTTACTCGCGGGAGTTCTACAATGAGCAGTTCTTC	CASSYSREFYNEQFF
TRBV7-2	15	NA	TRBJ2-3	TRBD1	TGTGCCAGCAGACTAGACAGGGCTAGCACAGATACGCAGTATTTT	CASRLDRASTDTQYF
TRBV25-1	13	NA	TRBJ2-5	NA	TGTGCCAGCAGAGCACCCTCGGGGGAGACCCAGTACTTC	CASRAPSGETQYF
TRBV29-1	13	many	TRBJ2-7	NA	TGCAGCGTTGAGGCTGACATCTCCTACGAGCAGTACTTC	CSVEADISYEQYF
TRBV5-6	16	NA	TRBJ2-7	TRBD2	TGTGCCAGCAGCATCCGATCGGGACTAGCCTCATACGAGCAGTACTTC	CASSIRSGLASYEQYF
TRBV29-1	15	few	TRBJ2-3	NA	TGCAGCGTTACAGGCCCTGCAGGGTGCACAGATACGCAGTATTTT	CSVTGPAGCTDTQYF
TRBV28	16	NA	TRBJ2-4	NA	TGTGCCAGCAGTTGGACCAAATTGGGGAATAAAAACATTCAGTACTTC	CASSWTKLGNKNIQYF
TRBV30	13	NA	TRBJ2-7	NA	TGTGCCTGGAGTCAGGGGGGTGTTTACGAGCAGTACTTC	CAWSQGGVYEQYF
TRBV5-1	14	once	TRBJ2-3	TRBD1	TGCGCCAGCAGCGTGGGACAGGGCGAAGATACGCAGTATTTT	CASSVGQGEDTQYF
TRBV7-8	15	few	TRBJ2-7	NA	TGTGCCAGCAGCTTAGTGTATCGGGACACCTACGAGCAGTACTTC	CASSLVYRDTYEQYF
TRBV7-2	13	few	TRBJ2-1	NA	TGTGCCAGCAGCCCCAGGGTCTGGGATGAGCAGTTCTTC	CASSPRVWDEQFF